This TCR beta chain appears in the sequencing data of a study of blood T cell repertoires in COVID-19. As processed by the authors: Amplification with reference gene primers provided the estimates of nucleated cell counts. Some clones are missing from TCRdb's copy, which holds only in-frame ones; the method was immunoSEQ multiplex PCR. The DNA was the basis for D and trimming; V, J and clone size are from that table. The table has roughly 250,000 clones, about nine tenths seen once; the top ten hold 1.5% to 2%. This clone was detected once. The CDR3 sequence is 14 residues long. V lost 9 bases and J 0 bases, leaving 13 bases between the germline ends. Per the germline V gene, CDR1 is SGHNT and CDR2 is YYREEE (reference sequence). Cohort 3 donors were reported recovered after two negative PCRs, clearance, or symptom resolution.

The chain couples TRBV5-4 to TRBJ1-3, with D possibly matching TRBD1 (5 bases). The sequence came from a woman aged 18-35 years who had recovered from COVID-19. Sequenced sample: PBMCs or T cells enriched from blood (not recorded which). The CDR3 DNA reads TGTGCCACCACCCAGGGCGACTCTGGAAACACCATATATTTT. Its translation is CATTQGDSGNTIYF.